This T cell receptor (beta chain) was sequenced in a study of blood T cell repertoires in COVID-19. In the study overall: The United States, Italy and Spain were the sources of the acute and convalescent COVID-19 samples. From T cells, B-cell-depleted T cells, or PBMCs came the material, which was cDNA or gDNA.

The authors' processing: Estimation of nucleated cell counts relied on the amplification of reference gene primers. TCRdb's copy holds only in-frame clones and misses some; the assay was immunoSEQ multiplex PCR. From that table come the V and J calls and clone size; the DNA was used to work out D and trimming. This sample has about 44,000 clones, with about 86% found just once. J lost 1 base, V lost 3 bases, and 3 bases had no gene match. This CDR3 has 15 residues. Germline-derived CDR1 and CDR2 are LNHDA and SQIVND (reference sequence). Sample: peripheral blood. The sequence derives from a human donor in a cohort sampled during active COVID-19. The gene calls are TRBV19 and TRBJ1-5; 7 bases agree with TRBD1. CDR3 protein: CASSMRDRSNQPQHF. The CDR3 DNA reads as TGTGCCAGTAGTATGAGGGACAGAAGCAATCAGCCCCAGCATTTT.